This T cell receptor (beta chain) is drawn from a study of blood T cell repertoires in COVID-19. Overall study: Samples of COVID-19 (acute and convalescent) were obtained from the United States, Italy and Spain. Sources were T cells, B-cell-depleted T cells, or PBMCs; the material itself was cDNA or gDNA.

Original processing notes: Counts of nucleated cells, estimated from reference gene primer amplification, were obtained. The data were produced by immunoSEQ multiplex PCR, yet TCRdb's version contains in-frame clones alone and is incomplete. V, J and clone size reflect that table, while D and trimming were determined from the DNA. This table holds tens of thousands of clones, 90% found once. V was cut by 6 bases and J by 1 base, with 10 bases left in between. Germline lookup yields CDR1 MDHEN and CDR2 SYDVKM. This CDR3 spans 14 amino acids. Enrolled during active infection, Seattle patients were then followed longitudinally.

The TCR was taken from a man younger than 35 with COVID-19, enrolled during active disease. V and J are TRBV28 and TRBJ1-5; unclear D gene. Source material: peripheral blood. CDR3 sequence (DNA): TGTGCCAGCAGCTACCGGAGGAGCAATCAGCCCCAGCATTTT. This codes for CASSYRRSNQPQHF. Filled out from reference TRBV28 and TRBJ1-5, the complete variable domain reads DVKVTQSSRYLVKRTGEKVFLECVQDMDHENMFWYRQDPGLGLRLIYFSYDVKMKEKGDIPEGYSVSREKKERFSLILESASTNQTSMYLCASSYRRSNQPQHFGDGTRLSIL.